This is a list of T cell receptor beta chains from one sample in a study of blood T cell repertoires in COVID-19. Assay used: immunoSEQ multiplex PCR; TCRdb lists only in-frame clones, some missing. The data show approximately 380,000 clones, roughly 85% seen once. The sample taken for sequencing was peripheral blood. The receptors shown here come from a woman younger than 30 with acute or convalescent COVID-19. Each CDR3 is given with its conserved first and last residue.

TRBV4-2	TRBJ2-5	CASSQVGGLNQETQYF
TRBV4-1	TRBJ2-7	CASRHRPGGSRNEQYF
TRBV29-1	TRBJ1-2	CSVAGGNGYTF
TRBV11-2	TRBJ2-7	CASSLGLVRGGYEQYF
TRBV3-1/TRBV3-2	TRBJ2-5	CASSQGRQLQETQYF
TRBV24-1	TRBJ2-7	CATESSEGSYEQYF
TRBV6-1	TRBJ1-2	CASREEWETPMWGYTF
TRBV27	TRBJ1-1	CASSPFLGTEAFF
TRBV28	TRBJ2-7	CASRPQGPYEQYF
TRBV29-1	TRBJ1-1	CSVDGGTNTEAFF
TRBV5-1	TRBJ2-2	CASRARGGNTGELFF
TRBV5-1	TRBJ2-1	CASSPVANEQFF
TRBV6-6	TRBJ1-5	CASSYPGQVGLGPQHF
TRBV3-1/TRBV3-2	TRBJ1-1	CASSQVGSGTEAFF
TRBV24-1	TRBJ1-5	CATSDVTGQPQHF
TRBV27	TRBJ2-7	CASSFRYRGLGNGSHEQYF
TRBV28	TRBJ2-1	CASSLFAGYEQFF
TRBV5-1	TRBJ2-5	CASSLEIEGETQYF
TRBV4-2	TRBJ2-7	CASSQEGPGVSSYGQYF
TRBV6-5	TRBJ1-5	CASSLREGNQPQHF
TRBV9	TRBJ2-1	CASDGGSYNEQFF
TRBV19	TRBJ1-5	CASSIEGVSGNQPQHF
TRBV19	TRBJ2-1	CASIPRQGQNEQFF
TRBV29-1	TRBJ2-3	CSVRMDTQYF
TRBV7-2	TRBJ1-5	CASSLVLSQGQPQHF
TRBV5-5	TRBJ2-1	CASSPPPGQGWNEQFF
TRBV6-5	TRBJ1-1	CASGRGGGENEAFF
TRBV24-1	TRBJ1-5	CATSSDGGNQPQHF
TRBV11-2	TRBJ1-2	CASSSLRGSFYGYTF
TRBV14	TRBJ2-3	CASSRTSGRAPGTDTQYF
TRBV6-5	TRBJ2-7	CASSTGTGSSYEQYF
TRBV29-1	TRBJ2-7	CSVAGLADSYEQYF
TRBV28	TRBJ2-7	CASSSERDRELLEQYF
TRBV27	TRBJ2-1	CASSFRTGLYNEQFF
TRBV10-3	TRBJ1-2	CAISDPPSNTGLGYGYTF
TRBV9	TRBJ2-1	CASSVSSVPYNEQFF
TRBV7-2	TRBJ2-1	CASSWDRVDVNEQFF
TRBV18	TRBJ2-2	CASSPSAETGELFF
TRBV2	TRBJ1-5	CASSGDQPQHF
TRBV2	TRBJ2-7	CASSIPLTYEQYF
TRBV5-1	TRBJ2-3	CASSLYSPTDTQYF
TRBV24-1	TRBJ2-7	CATSPTGAFYEQYF
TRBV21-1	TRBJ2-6	CASSIFQGVTGANVLTF
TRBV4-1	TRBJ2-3	CASSQEGLAATDTQYF
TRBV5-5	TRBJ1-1	CASSLQTVEAFF
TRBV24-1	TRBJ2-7	CATSDTGGLAYEQYF
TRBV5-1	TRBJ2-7	CATQGENSYEQYF
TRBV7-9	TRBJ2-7	CASSPHASYEQYF
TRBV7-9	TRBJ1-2	CASSLDILGYTF
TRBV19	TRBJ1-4	CASRGGRMSVGEKLFF
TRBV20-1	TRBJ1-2	CSARDGTGYTF
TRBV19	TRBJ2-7	CASSILGGEDRTSYEQYF
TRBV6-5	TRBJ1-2	CASSYRTPSNGYTF
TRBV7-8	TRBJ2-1	CASSSLADPYNEQFF
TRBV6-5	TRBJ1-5	CASAFDRGNQPQHF
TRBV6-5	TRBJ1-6	CASNLRTGWPAPLHF
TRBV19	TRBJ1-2	CASSSTQGNGYTF
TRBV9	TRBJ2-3	CASSGPGTDTDTQYF
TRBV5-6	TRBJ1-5	CASSRRPTGGWNQPQHF
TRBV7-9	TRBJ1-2	CASSLGTRLYGYTF